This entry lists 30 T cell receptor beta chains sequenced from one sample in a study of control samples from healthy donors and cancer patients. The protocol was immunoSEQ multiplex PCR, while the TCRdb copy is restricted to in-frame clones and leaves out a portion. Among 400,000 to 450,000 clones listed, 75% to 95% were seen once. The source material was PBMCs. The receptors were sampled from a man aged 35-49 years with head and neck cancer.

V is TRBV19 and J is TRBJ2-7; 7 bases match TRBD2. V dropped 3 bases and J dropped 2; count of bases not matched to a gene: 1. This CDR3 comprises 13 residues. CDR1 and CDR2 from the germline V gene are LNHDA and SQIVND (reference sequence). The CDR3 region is CASSISGTYEQYF. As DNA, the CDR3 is TGTGCCAGTAGTATCAGCGGGACCTACGAGCAGTACTTC.

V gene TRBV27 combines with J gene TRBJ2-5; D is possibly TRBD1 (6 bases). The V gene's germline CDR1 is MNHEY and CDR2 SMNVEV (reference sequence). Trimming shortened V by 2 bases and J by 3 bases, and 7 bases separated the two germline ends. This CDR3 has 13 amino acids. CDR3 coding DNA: TGTGCCAGCAGTTTAACAGGGAAAGAGACCCAGTACTTC. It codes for CASSLTGKETQYF.

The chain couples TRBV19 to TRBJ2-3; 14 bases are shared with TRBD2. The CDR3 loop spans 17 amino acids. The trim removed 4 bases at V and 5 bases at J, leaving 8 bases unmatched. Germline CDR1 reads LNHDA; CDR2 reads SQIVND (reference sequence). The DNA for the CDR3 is TGTGCCAGTAGTACCCGACTAGCGGGGGGGCGGGGAGATACGCAGTATTTT. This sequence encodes CASSTRLAGGRGDTQYF.

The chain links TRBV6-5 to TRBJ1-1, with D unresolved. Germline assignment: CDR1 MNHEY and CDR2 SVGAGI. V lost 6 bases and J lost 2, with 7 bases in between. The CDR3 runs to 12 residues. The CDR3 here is CASRALNTEAFF. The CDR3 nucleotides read TGTGCCAGCAGGGCCTTAAACACTGAAGCTTTCTTT.

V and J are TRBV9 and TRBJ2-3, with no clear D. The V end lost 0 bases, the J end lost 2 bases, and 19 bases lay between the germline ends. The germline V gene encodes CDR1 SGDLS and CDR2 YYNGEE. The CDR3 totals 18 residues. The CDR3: CASSVGLSWGKDTDTQYF. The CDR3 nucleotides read TGTGCCAGCAGCGTAGGGTTAAGCTGGGGTAAGGACACAGATACGCAGTATTTT.

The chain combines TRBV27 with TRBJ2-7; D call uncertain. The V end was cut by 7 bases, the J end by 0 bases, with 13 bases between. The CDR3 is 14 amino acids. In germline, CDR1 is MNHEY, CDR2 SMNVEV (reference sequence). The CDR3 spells CASTPGSFSYEQYF. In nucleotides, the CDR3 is TGTGCCAGCACCCCAGGATCTTTCTCCTACGAGCAGTACTTC.

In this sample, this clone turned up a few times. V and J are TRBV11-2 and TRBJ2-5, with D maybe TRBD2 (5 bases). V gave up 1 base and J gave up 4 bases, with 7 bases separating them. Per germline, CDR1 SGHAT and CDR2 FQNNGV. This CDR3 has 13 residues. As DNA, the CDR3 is TGTGCCAGCAGCTTAGGGCTAGCAGAGACCCAGTACTTC. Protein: CASSLGLAETQYF.

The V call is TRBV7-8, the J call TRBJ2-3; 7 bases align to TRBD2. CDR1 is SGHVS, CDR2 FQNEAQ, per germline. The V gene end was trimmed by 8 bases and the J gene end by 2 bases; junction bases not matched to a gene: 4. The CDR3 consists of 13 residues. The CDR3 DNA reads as TGTGCCAGCGGGGGGGATGACACAGATACGCAGTATTTT. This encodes CASGGDDTDTQYF.

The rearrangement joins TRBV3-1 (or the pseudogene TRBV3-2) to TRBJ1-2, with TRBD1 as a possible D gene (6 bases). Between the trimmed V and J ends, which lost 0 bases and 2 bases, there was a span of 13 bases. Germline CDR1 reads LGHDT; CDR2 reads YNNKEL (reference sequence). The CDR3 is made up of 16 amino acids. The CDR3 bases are TGTGCCAGCAGCCAAGAGGGAGGACAGTTAAACTATGGCTACACCTTC. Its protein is CASSQEGGQLNYGYTF.

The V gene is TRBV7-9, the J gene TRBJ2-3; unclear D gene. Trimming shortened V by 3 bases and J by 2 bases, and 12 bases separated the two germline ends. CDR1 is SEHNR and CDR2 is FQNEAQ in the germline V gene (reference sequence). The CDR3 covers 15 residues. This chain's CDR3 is CASSFRGRFTDTQYF. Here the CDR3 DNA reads TGTGCCAGCAGCTTCCGAGGACGCTTCACAGATACGCAGTATTTT.

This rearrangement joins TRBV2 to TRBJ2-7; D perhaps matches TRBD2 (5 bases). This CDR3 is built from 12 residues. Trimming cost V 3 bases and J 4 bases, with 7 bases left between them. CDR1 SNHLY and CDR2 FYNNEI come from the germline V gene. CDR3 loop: CASSDSGYEQYF. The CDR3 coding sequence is TGTGCCAGCAGTGACTCGGGATACGAGCAGTACTTC.

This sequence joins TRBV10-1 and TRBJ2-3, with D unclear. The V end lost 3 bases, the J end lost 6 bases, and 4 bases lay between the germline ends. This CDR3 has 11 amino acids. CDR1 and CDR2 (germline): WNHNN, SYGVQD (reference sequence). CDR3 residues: CASSDRDTQYF. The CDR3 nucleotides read TGCGCCAGCAGTGACCGCGATACGCAGTATTTT.

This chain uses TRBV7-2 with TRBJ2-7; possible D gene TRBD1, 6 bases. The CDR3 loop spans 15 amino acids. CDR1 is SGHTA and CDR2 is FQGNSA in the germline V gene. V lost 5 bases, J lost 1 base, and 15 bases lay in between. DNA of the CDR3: TGTGCCAGCAGCCGGACGGGACATTCGTCCTACGAGCAGTACTTC. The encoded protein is CASSRTGHSSYEQYF.

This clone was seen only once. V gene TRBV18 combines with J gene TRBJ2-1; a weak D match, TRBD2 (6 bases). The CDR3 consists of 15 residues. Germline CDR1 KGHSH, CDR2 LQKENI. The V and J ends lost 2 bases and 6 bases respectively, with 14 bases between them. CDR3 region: CASSPGTLNSNEQFF. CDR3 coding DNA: TGTGCCAGCTCACCAGGGACTCTGAATTCCAATGAGCAGTTCTTC.

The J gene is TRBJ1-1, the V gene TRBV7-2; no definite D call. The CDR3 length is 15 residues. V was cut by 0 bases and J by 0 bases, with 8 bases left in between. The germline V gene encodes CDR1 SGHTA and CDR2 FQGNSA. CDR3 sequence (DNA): TGTGCCAGCAGCTTAGCCTACAGCTTGAACACTGAAGCTTTCTTT. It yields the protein CASSLAYSLNTEAFF.

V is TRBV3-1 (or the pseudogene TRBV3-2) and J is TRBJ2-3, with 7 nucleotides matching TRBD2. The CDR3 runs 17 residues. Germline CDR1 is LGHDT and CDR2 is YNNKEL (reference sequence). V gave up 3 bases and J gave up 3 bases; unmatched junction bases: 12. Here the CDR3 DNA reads TGTGCCAGCAGCCAGAAACTGGGGGAGGGCCAGACAGATACGCAGTATTTT. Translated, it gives CASSQKLGEGQTDTQYF.

DNA for the CDR3: TGTGCCTGCAAAGCTCTTGGGCACCTGAATGAAAAACTGTTTTTT. It translates to CACKALGHLNEKLFF. This chain uses TRBV6-5 with TRBJ1-4, with unresolved D. V lost 11 bases and J lost 5, with 21 bases in between. Germline CDR1 and CDR2: MNHEY and SVGAGI. The length of the CDR3 is 15 residues.

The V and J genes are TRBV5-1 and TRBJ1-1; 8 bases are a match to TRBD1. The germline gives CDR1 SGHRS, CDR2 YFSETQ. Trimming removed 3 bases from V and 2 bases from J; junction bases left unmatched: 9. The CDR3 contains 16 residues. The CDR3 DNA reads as TGCGCCAGCAGCTCCTTTGGACAGGGTGGTAACACTGAAGCTTTCTTT. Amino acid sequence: CASSSFGQGGNTEAFF.

The CDR3 loop is CASSSQTGPEQYF. CDR3 sequence (DNA): TGTGCCAGCAGCTCCCAGACAGGGCCCGAGCAGTACTTC. The J gene is TRBJ2-7, the V gene TRBV7-9, with 7 bases aligning to TRBD1. The CDR3 runs 13 residues. The V gene's germline CDR1 is SEHNR and CDR2 FQNEAQ (reference sequence). With V trimmed by 4 bases and J by 6 bases, 6 bases remained unmatched.

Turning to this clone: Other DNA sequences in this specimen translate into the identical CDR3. CDR3 residues: CASSPLTGNTEAFF. The DNA of the CDR3 is TGTGCCAGCTCACCTCTCACAGGGAACACTGAAGCTTTCTTT. This sequence joins TRBV18 and TRBJ1-1; D possibly corresponds to TRBD1 (5 bases). The CDR3 is made up of 14 amino acids. CDR1 is KGHSH and CDR2 is LQKENI in the germline V gene. Trimming pared 3 bases from V and 1 base from J, leaving 9 bases between.

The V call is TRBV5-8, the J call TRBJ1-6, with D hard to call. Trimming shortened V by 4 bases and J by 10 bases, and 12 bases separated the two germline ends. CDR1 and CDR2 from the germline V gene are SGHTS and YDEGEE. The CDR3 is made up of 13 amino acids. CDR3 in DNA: TGTGCCAGCAGCCCGACCTTAGGATCACCCCTCCACTTT. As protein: CASSPTLGSPLHF.

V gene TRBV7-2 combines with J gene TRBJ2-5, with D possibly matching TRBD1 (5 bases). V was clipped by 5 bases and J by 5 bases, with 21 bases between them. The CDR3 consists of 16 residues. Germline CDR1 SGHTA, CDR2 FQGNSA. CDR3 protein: CASSPKFVGPGETQYF. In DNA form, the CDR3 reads TGTGCCAGCAGCCCCAAGTTTGTGGGGCCCGGGGAGACCCAGTACTTC.

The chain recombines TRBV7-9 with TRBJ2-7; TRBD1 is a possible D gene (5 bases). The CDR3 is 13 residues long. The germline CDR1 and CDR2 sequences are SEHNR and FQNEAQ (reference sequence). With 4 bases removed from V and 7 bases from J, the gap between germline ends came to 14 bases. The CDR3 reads CASSYAPRAEQYF. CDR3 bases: TGTGCCAGCAGCTACGCCCCCAGGGCAGAGCAGTACTTC.

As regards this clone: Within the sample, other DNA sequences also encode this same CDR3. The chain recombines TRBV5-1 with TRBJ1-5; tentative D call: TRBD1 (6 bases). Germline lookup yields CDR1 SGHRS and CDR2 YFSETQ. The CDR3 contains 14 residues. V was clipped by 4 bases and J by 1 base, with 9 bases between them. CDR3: CASSLGGSNQPQHF. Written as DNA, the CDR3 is TGCGCCAGCAGCCTTGGGGGCAGCAATCAGCCCCAGCATTTT.

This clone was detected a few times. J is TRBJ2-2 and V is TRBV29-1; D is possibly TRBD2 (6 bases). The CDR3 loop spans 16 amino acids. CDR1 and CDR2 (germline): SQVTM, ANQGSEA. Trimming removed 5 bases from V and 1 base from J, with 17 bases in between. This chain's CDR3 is CSVSGGSWVNTGELFF. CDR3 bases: TGCAGCGTTTCTGGGGGGTCGTGGGTGAACACCGGGGAGCTGTTTTTT.

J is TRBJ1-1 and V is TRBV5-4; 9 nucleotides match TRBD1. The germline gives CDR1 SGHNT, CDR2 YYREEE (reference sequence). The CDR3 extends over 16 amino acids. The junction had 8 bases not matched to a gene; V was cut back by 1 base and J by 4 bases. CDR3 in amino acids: CASSLSNRGLSTEAFF. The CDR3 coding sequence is TGTGCCAGCAGCTTGTCCAACAGGGGGCTAAGCACTGAAGCTTTCTTT.

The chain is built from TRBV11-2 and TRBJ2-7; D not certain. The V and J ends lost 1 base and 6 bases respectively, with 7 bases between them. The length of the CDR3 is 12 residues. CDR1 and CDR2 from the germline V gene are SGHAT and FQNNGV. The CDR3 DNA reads TGTGCCAGCAGCTTAGGACCGGGCGAGCAGTACTTC. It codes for CASSLGPGEQYF.

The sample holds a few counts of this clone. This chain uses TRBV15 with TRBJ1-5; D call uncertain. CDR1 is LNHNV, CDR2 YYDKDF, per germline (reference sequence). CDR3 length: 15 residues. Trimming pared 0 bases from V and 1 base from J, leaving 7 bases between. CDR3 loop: CATSREQTSNQPQHF. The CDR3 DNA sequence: TGTGCCACCAGCAGAGAACAGACCAGCAATCAGCCCCAGCATTTT.

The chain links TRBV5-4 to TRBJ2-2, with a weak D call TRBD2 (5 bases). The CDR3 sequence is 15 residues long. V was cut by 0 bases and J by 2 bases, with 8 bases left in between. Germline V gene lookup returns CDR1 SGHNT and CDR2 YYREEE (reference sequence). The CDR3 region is CASSLERGNTGELFF. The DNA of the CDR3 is TGTGCCAGCAGCTTGGAACGGGGAAACACCGGGGAGCTGTTTTTT.

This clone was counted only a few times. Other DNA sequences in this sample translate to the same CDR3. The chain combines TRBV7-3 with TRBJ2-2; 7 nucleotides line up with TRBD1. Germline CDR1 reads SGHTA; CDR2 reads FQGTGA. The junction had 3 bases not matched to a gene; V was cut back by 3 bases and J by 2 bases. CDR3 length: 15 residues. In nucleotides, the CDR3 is TGTGCCAGCAGCTTGGGGGACAGAAACACCGGGGAGCTGTTTTTT. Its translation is CASSLGDRNTGELFF.